One and the same sample provided the 6 T cell receptor beta chains below, sequenced in a study of blood T cell repertoires in COVID-19. TCRdb's copy holds only in-frame clones and misses some; the assay was immunoSEQ multiplex PCR. The sample includes around 420,000 clones, roughly 88% of them seen just once. Sequencing was carried out using PBMCs or T cells enriched from blood (not recorded which). The receptors were sampled from a woman in her forties with acute COVID-19.

The rearrangement links TRBV9 to TRBJ2-5, with a weak D call TRBD1 (5 bases). V was pared by 3 bases and J by 1 base, with 13 bases between. This CDR3 is built from 15 residues. Germline CDR1 and CDR2: SGDLS and YYNGEE. The CDR3 DNA is TGTGCCAGCAGCGCAAACACAGGCCCCCAAGAGACCCAGTACTTC. This translates into CASSANTGPQETQYF. Filled out from reference TRBV9 and TRBJ2-5, the complete variable domain reads DSGVTQTPKHLITATGQRVTLRCSPRSGDLSVYWYQQSLDQGLQFLIQYYNGEERAKGNILERFSAQQFPDLHSELNLSSLELGDSALYFCASSANTGPQETQYFGPGTRLLVL.

The chain combines TRBV10-2 with TRBJ2-7; 10 positions match TRBD1. In germline, CDR1 is WSHSY, CDR2 SAAADI. This CDR3 contains 16 residues. The ends lost 4 bases at V and 3 bases at J; junction bases unmatched: 9. In DNA, the CDR3 is TGCGCCAGCAGTGGGACGGAGACAGGGGGCGTCTACGAGCAGTACTTC. Its protein product is CASSGTETGGVYEQYF.

The gene calls are TRBV6-5 and TRBJ1-2, with 8 bases identical to TRBD1. Germline V CDR1 and CDR2: MNHEY, SVGAGI. CDR3 length equals 16 residues. Trimming removed 0 bases from V and 3 bases from J; junction bases left unmatched: 6. CDR3 DNA: TGTGCCAGCAGTTACTCGACAGGGGAACGGGACTATGGCTACACCTTC. Protein: CASSYSTGERDYGYTF.

The CDR3 region is CASSYSTYEQYF. The CDR3 nucleotides are TGTGCCAGCAGTTACTCGACATACGAGCAGTACTTC. The chain combines TRBV6-6 with TRBJ2-7; no firm D call. The length of the CDR3 is 12 residues. Germline CDR1 and CDR2: MNHNY and SVGAGI (reference sequence). The V end was cut by 0 bases, the J end by 4 bases, with 4 bases between.

This chain joins TRBV7-9 and TRBJ2-1, with 8 bases aligning to TRBD2. This CDR3 spans 15 amino acids. J gave up 5 bases and V 5 bases, and 8 bases lay outside the gene matches. Germline lookup yields CDR1 SEHNR and CDR2 FQNEAQ (reference sequence). DNA of the CDR3: TGTGCCAGCAGCCCAATCTTTAGCGGGGACAATGAGCAGTTCTTC. It codes for CASSPIFSGDNEQFF.

The V and J genes are TRBV19 and TRBJ2-1; TRBD1 aligns across 9 bases. The trim removed 5 bases at V and 9 bases at J, leaving 11 bases unmatched. Germline V gives CDR1 LNHDA, CDR2 SQIVND (reference sequence). CDR3 length: 15 residues. The CDR3 nucleotides read TGTGCCAGTAGTGCCCTTAGGGACAGGGTTCCTGAGCAGTTCTTC. It translates to CASSALRDRVPEQFF. Full variable domain (remainder filled in from reference TRBV19 and TRBJ2-1): DGGITQSPKYLFRKEGQNVTLSCEQNLNHDAMYWYRQDPGQGLRLIYYSQIVNDFQKGDIAEGYSVSREKKESFPLTVTSAQKNPTAFYLCASSALRDRVPEQFFGPGTRLTVL.